Below, 2 T cell receptor beta chains from the same sample are listed, as sequenced in a study of CD8 T cells in Susac syndrome. RNA in amounts of roughly 0.5 to 1 ug was reverse transcribed with random hexamers. Each CDR3 protein is one row after TCRdb ran MiXCR on the immunoSEQ multiplex PCR reads. The table shows roughly 200,000 distinct CDR3 sequences, with approximately 94% occurring only once. Sequencing was performed on CD4+ T cells from PBMCs. The receptors were gathered from a human donor with multiple sclerosis.

CDR3 loop: CATSPGPGELFF. The CDR3 region has the DNA TGTGCCACCAGCCCGGGTCCCGGGGAGCTGTTTTTT. The V call is TRBV15, the J call TRBJ2-2, with D unresolved. The ends were cut back, 5 bases at V and 6 bases at J, with 7 bases in the middle. The CDR3 is made up of 12 amino acids. Germline-derived CDR1 and CDR2 are LNHNV and YYDKDF (reference sequence).

The chain uses TRBV29-1 and TRBJ1-1; D call uncertain. The germline CDR1 and CDR2 sequences are SQVTM and ANQGSEA. Trimming left V 4 bases short and J 0 bases short, with 15 bases between. The CDR3 runs 15 residues. CDR3 in amino acids: CSVAGVAHMNTEAFF. CDR3 sequence (DNA): TGCAGCGTTGCAGGCGTTGCACACATGAACACTGAAGCTTTCTTT. The whole variable domain, remainder taken from reference TRBV29-1 and TRBJ1-1, is SAVISQKPSRDICQRGTSLTIQCQVDSQVTMMFWYRQQPGQSLTLIATANQGSEATYESGFVIDKFPISRPNLTFSTLTVSNMSPEDSSIYLCSVAGVAHMNTEAFFGQGTRLTVV.